This T cell receptor (beta chain) was sequenced in a study of cytomegalovirus exposure and HLA in healthy donors. PCR was performed using 60 Vbeta and 13 Jbeta primers. Measured with immunoSEQ multiplex PCR; TCRdb has only the in-frame clones, and not every one. Here the sample table reports roughly 140,000 clones. Trimming removed 1 base at V and 7 bases at J, with 10 bases between. CDR3 size: 14 residues. The germline V gene encodes CDR1 LGHNT and CDR2 FRNRAP. The rearrangement uses TRBV12-5 and TRBJ1-4; weak D call: TRBD1 (6 bases). Sequenced input: PBMCs. The clonotype was recovered from a man aged 40-49 years in good health and CMV-seronegative. The CDR3 is CASGLDRVFEKLFF. The CDR3 bases are TGTGCTAGTGGTTTGGACAGGGTTTTTGAAAAACTGTTTTTT.